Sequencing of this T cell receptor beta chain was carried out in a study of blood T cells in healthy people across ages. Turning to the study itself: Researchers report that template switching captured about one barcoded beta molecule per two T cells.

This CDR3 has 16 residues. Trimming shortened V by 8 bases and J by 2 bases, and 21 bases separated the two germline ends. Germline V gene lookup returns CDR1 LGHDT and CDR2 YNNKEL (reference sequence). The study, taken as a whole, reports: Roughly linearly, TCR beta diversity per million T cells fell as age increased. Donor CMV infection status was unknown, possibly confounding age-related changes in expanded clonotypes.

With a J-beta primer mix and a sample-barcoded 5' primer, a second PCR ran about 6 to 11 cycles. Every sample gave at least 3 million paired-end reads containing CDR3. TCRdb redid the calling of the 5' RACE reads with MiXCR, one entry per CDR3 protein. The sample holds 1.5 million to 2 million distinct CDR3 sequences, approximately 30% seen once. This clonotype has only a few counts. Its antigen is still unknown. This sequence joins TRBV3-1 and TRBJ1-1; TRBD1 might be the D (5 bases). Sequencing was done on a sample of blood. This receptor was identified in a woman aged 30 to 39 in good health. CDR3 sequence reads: CASCPLPGLSNTEAFF. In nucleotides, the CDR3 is TGTGCCAGCTGCCCCCTTCCGGGACTGAGTAACACTGAAGCTTTCTTT.